The 30 T cell receptor beta chains below were found in one sample sequenced in a study of control samples from healthy donors and cancer patients. Only in-frame clones appear in the TCRdb table, and some are missing; sequencing was by immunoSEQ multiplex PCR. The sample holds tens of thousands of clones, approximately 89% seen once. Material for sequencing was PBMCs. These receptors all come from a man in his forties with colorectal cancer.

This clone has only a few counts. This rearrangement joins TRBV30 to TRBJ2-5, with TRBD2 as a possible D gene (6 bases). Germline V gene lookup returns CDR1 GTSNPN and CDR2 SVGIG (reference sequence). Trimming removed 4 bases at V and 5 bases at J, with 17 bases between. This CDR3 is 14 amino acids long. The CDR3 loop reads CAWTVGLSGETQYF. DNA for the CDR3: TGTGCCTGGACCGTTGGACTATCAGGCGAGACCCAGTACTTC.

This chain connects TRBV5-4 to TRBJ1-2; perhaps TRBD1 as D (5 bases). Per the germline V gene, CDR1 is SGHNT and CDR2 is YYREEE (reference sequence). There are 13 residues in the CDR3. The V end lost 3 bases, the J end lost 8 bases, and 14 bases lay between the germline ends. Here the CDR3 DNA reads TGTGCCAGCAGCTCTGGGCGGGGGAACGGCTACACCTTC. Protein sequence: CASSSGRGNGYTF.

Comments on this clone: One end of the junction does not line up with germline, which may come from a read error. The sample contains more than one DNA sequence encoding this CDR3. V and J are TRBV11-2 and TRBJ2-7; possible D gene TRBD2, 5 bases. The CDR3 spans 13 residues. Per the germline V gene, CDR1 is SGHAT and CDR2 is FQNNGV. CDR3 sequence: CASTLGGSYEQYF. CDR3 nucleotides: TGTGCCAGCACGCTGGGCGGGTCCTACGAGCAGTACTTT.

The CDR3 here is CASSFGQGYTIYF. DNA of the CDR3: TGTGCCAGCAGTTTCGGGCAGGGGTACACCATATATTTT. V is TRBV12-3 or TRBV12-4 and J is TRBJ1-3; a possible D gene is TRBD1 (6 bases). Between the trimmed V and J ends, which lost 3 bases and 8 bases, there was a span of 11 bases. This CDR3 has 13 amino acids.

The chain links TRBV27 to TRBJ2-7; D not resolved. The CDR3 loop spans 13 amino acids. Germline V CDR1 and CDR2: MNHEY, SMNVEV (reference sequence). V was pared by 2 bases and J by 4 bases, with 9 bases between. The CDR3 DNA is TGTGCCAGCAGTTTAGTGGCCTCGTACGAGCAGTACTTC. Protein sequence: CASSLVASYEQYF.

V gene TRBV5-1 combines with J gene TRBJ1-2; D may be TRBD1 (5 bases). Germline V gene sequence: CDR1 SGHRS, CDR2 YFSETQ. The CDR3 is 15 residues long. With 0 bases removed from V and 0 bases from J, the gap between germline ends came to 9 bases. Here the CDR3 DNA reads TGCGCCAGCAGCTTGGCGAGGGGACCTAACTATGGCTACACCTTC. As protein: CASSLARGPNYGYTF.

The chain links TRBV11-2 to TRBJ1-1; D call uncertain. The germline gives CDR1 SGHAT, CDR2 FQNNGV. There are 15 residues in the CDR3. V gave up 5 bases and J gave up 3 bases, with 16 bases separating them. The DNA for the CDR3 is TGTGCCAGCAGCATACGACCCCGGGCGGACACTGAAGCTTTCTTT. Translated, it gives CASSIRPRADTEAFF.

The chain combines TRBV9 with TRBJ1-3, with a possible D match to TRBD1 (6 bases). The V end lost 5 bases, the J end lost 0 bases, and 9 bases lay between the germline ends. Germline values: CDR1 SGDLS, CDR2 YYNGEE. The CDR3 extends over 14 amino acids. The CDR3 DNA follows: TGTGCCAGCAGTACAGGGAACTCTGGAAACACCATATATTTT. This encodes CASSTGNSGNTIYF.

The V call is TRBV5-6, the J call TRBJ2-5; D gene ambiguous. V was pared by 0 bases and J by 2 bases, with 8 bases between. CDR3 length equals 14 residues. Germline CDR1 is SGHDT and CDR2 is YYEEEE. The CDR3 here is CASSLGVHQETQYF. The CDR3, as DNA: TGTGCCAGCAGCTTGGGAGTCCATCAAGAGACCCAGTACTTC.

The rearrangement uses TRBV29-1 and TRBJ1-1; D ambiguous. CDR1 and CDR2 from the germline V gene are SQVTM and ANQGSEA. The CDR3 contains 13 residues. The germline V and J ends were trimmed by 4 bases and 2 bases, with 11 bases remaining between them. The CDR3 sequence: CSVVSQRNTEAFF. The CDR3 DNA reads TGCAGCGTTGTAAGCCAGAGAAACACTGAAGCTTTCTTT.

Here the CDR3 DNA reads TGTGCCAGCAGTCCAGGGCTTAACTATGGCTACACCTTC. Encoded protein: CASSPGLNYGYTF. The genes are TRBV28 and TRBJ1-2, with a tentative D call TRBD1 (5 bases). V dropped 5 bases and J dropped 1 base, with 8 bases sitting between them. The V gene's germline CDR1 is MDHEN and CDR2 SYDVKM. This CDR3 contains 13 residues.

J is TRBJ1-5 and V is TRBV7-8, with no clear D. This CDR3 contains 13 residues. Between the trimmed V and J ends, which lost 0 bases and 5 bases, there was a span of 5 bases. Germline V gives CDR1 SGHVS, CDR2 FQNEAQ. The CDR3 DNA sequence: TGTGCCAGCAGCTTAGCGCTGGATCAGCCCCAGCATTTT. Its protein is CASSLALDQPQHF. Supplemented by reference TRBV7-8 and TRBJ1-5, the full variable domain reads GAGVSQSPRYKVAKRGQDVALRCDPISGHVSLFWYQQALGQGPEFLTYFQNEAQLDKSGLPSDRFFAERPEGSVSTLKIQRTQQEDSAVYLCASSLALDQPQHFGDGTRLSIL.

V usage is TRBV11-2 and J usage is TRBJ2-3; 9 bases match TRBD2. This CDR3 spans 17 amino acids. In germline, CDR1 is SGHAT, CDR2 FQNNGV. The trim removed 3 bases at V and 1 base at J, leaving 8 bases unmatched. CDR3 region: CASSFRIAGAGTDTQYF. In DNA form, the CDR3 reads TGTGCCAGCAGCTTTCGGATAGCGGGAGCTGGCACAGATACGCAGTATTTT.

The CDR3 sequence is CASSLRQDFNEQFF. The CDR3 DNA reads TGCGCCAGCAGCTTGAGGCAGGATTTTAATGAGCAGTTCTTC. The rearrangement uses TRBV5-1 and TRBJ2-1; D is uncertain. In germline, CDR1 is SGHRS, CDR2 YFSETQ. Trimming shortened V by 1 base and J by 7 bases, and 12 bases separated the two germline ends. The CDR3 runs to 14 residues.

This chain connects TRBV4-1 to TRBJ2-1; D could derive from TRBD1 or TRBD2 (7 bases each). Germline assignment: CDR1 MGHRA and CDR2 YSYEKL. Trimming removed 4 bases at V and 7 bases at J, with 17 bases between. The CDR3 runs to 15 residues. CDR3 sequence: CASSPLTGRVNEQFF. In DNA, the CDR3 is TGCGCCAGCAGCCCGTTGACAGGGAGGGTGAATGAGCAGTTCTTC.

J is TRBJ2-3 and V is TRBV15; no clear D gene. CDR3 length: 14 residues. Trimming removed 0 bases from V and 3 bases from J, with 7 bases in between. CDR1 LNHNV and CDR2 YYDKDF come from the germline V gene (reference sequence). The CDR3, as DNA: TGTGCCACCAGCAGAGACTGGAATACAGATACGCAGTATTTT. Protein product: CATSRDWNTDTQYF.

The CDR3 DNA is TGTGCTAGTGGTTTGACATTAGGAGTCACCGGGGAGCTGTTTTTT. Residues: CASGLTLGVTGELFF. The chain couples TRBV12-5 to TRBJ2-2; D unclear. CDR3 length equals 15 residues. V was trimmed by 2 bases and J by 4 bases, leaving 11 bases between them. From germline, CDR1 is LGHNT and CDR2 FRNRAP. Full variable domain (missing parts from reference TRBV12-5 and TRBJ2-2): DARVTQTPRHKVTEMGQEVTMRCQPILGHNTVFWYRQTMMQGLELLAYFRNRAPLDDSGMPKDRFSAEMPDATLATLKIQPSEPRDSAVYFCASGLTLGVTGELFFGEGSRLTVL.

The CDR3 sequence is CASSEGEGTEQFF. CDR3 bases: TGTGCCAGCAGTGAGGGGGAGGGTACTGAGCAGTTCTTC. The chain joins TRBV2 to TRBJ2-1; 7 bases fit TRBD2. Germline V gene data show CDR1 as SNHLY and CDR2 as FYNNEI. The V gene end was trimmed by 3 bases and the J gene end by 9 bases; junction bases not matched to a gene: 5. The CDR3 is made up of 13 amino acids.

The rearrangement uses TRBV12-3 or TRBV12-4 and TRBJ1-5, with a tentative D call TRBD1 (6 bases). V lost 5 bases and J 4 bases, leaving 9 bases between the germline ends. The CDR3 consists of 13 residues. CDR3 amino acids: CASSVQGNQPQHF. In DNA, the CDR3 is TGTGCCAGCAGTGTACAGGGTAATCAGCCCCAGCATTTT.

This clone showed up just once. The chain combines TRBV5-1 with TRBJ2-7; 7 nucleotides agree with TRBD1. V lost 4 bases and J lost 3; bases outside the gene matches: 7. This CDR3 is built from 14 residues. Germline V gives CDR1 SGHRS, CDR2 YFSETQ. The CDR3, as DNA: TGCGCCAGCAGCCCAGGGGCAGGGGGCTACGAGCAGTACTTC. Its translation: CASSPGAGGYEQYF.

The chain employs TRBV15 and TRBJ2-5, with TRBD2 identical over 8 bases. There are 15 residues in the CDR3. Germline V gene sequence: CDR1 LNHNV, CDR2 YYDKDF (reference sequence). Losses at the gene ends were 2 bases for V and 1 base for J; bases not matched to a gene: 3. CDR3 nucleotides: TGTGCCACCAGCAGATTCAGCGGGGGCCAAGAGACCCAGTACTTC. Amino acids: CATSRFSGGQETQYF.

V and J are TRBV5-1 and TRBJ1-2; no clear D gene. The CDR3 is 15 residues long. V was cut by 6 bases and J by 5 bases, with 20 bases left in between. The V gene's germline CDR1 is SGHRS and CDR2 YFSETQ. CDR3 loop: CASTLTTDSVYGYTF. CDR3 coding DNA: TGCGCCAGCACCCTCACTACGGACTCGGTGTATGGCTACACCTTC.

The chain is built from TRBV7-2 and TRBJ1-3; the D is unclear. The CDR3 sequence is 16 residues long. CDR1 SGHTA and CDR2 FQGNSA come from the germline V gene. The germline V and J ends were trimmed by 3 bases and 0 bases, with 12 bases remaining between them. The CDR3 sequence: CASSLSGWGSGNTIYF. CDR3 nucleotide sequence: TGTGCCAGCAGCTTGTCAGGTTGGGGCTCTGGAAACACCATATATTTT.

V is TRBV25-1 and J is TRBJ1-6, with 7 bases fitting TRBD1. The germline V gene encodes CDR1 MGHDK and CDR2 SYGVNS. The CDR3 contains 17 residues. With 0 bases clipped from V and 7 bases from J, the junction kept 9 bases outside the gene matches. CDR3 bases: TGTGCCAGCAGTGAATATAGGGCAACAGGGGAGAATTCACCCCTCCACTTT. Its protein is CASSEYRATGENSPLHF.

This clone is a singleton in its sample. The chain uses TRBV7-9 and TRBJ2-7; no clear D. Trimming cost V 7 bases and J 2 bases, with 15 bases left between them. This CDR3 region has 14 residues. Germline assignment: CDR1 SEHNR and CDR2 FQNEAQ (reference sequence). CDR3 loop: CASTSVGRPYEQYF. CDR3 sequence (DNA): TGTGCCAGCACCTCCGTGGGCAGGCCCTACGAGCAGTACTTC.

Written as DNA, the CDR3 is TGTGCCAGCAGCCCAGGGTTCGAGCAGTACTTC. Its protein product is CASSPGFEQYF. The chain links TRBV12-3 or TRBV12-4 to TRBJ2-7; tentative D call: TRBD1 (5 bases). The CDR3 is 11 amino acids. V was trimmed by 6 bases and J by 6 bases, leaving 9 bases between them.

The chain is built from TRBV5-1 and TRBJ2-1, with 8 nucleotides matching TRBD1. CDR1 is SGHRS and CDR2 is YFSETQ in the germline V gene. The ends lost 0 bases at V and 6 bases at J; junction bases unmatched: 5. The CDR3 runs 15 residues. CDR3 sequence (DNA): TGCGCCAGCAGCTTGGGACAGGGGTCAGTCAATGAGCAGTTCTTC. It specifies CASSLGQGSVNEQFF.

V and J are TRBV5-1 and TRBJ1-5; D possibly corresponds to TRBD1 (5 bases). CDR1 and CDR2 (germline): SGHRS, YFSETQ. This CDR3 has 14 amino acids. V dropped 1 base and J dropped 2 bases, with 7 bases sitting between them. DNA for the CDR3: TGCGCCAGCAGCTTGCAGGGTGGCAATCAGCCCCAGCATTTT. It is translated as CASSLQGGNQPQHF.

This clone was seen only a few times. Other DNA sequences in this specimen translate into the identical CDR3. The rearrangement uses TRBV7-2 and TRBJ2-6, with TRBD2 matching over 7 bases. J gave up 3 bases and V 2 bases, and 7 bases lay outside the gene matches. The CDR3 sequence is 17 residues long. In germline, CDR1 is SGHTA, CDR2 FQGNSA. CDR3 protein: CASSLSGGAGGANVLTF. The DNA of the CDR3 is TGTGCCAGCAGCTTATCGGGGGGAGCGGGTGGGGCCAACGTCCTGACTTTC.

CDR3 in amino acids: CASSARTGGSYEQYF. The CDR3 nucleotides are TGCGCCAGCAGCGCTAGGACAGGGGGCTCCTACGAGCAGTACTTC. The gene calls are TRBV4-3 and TRBJ2-7, with 10 positions matching TRBD1. The CDR3 contains 15 residues. Trimming at V came to 5 bases and at J to 0 bases, leaving 4 bases not matched to a gene. The V gene's germline CDR1 is LGHNA and CDR2 YSLEER.